This T cell receptor (beta chain) was identified in a study of cytomegalovirus exposure and HLA in healthy donors. It was with 60 Vbeta and 13 Jbeta primers that the PCR ran. Libraries were prepared by immunoSEQ multiplex PCR; TCRdb keeps only in-frame clonotypes and omits some of them. The data hold 200,000 or so clones, with about 83% observed a single time. Germline CDR1 is SGHTS and CDR2 is YDEGEE. Trimming took 4 bases from V and 5 from J, leaving 13 bases between them. This CDR3 is 14 amino acids long. V and J are TRBV5-8 and TRBJ1-5, with D possibly TRBD1 on 5 matching bases. Sequenced sample: PBMCs. The receptor was derived from a woman aged 25 to 39 in good health and CMV-seropositive. This CDR3 is CASSRDSRDQPQHF. The CDR3 nucleotides are TGTGCCAGCAGCCGTGACAGTAGAGATCAGCCCCAGCATTTT.